The sample holds many counts of the clone carrying this T cell receptor beta chain. The data belong to a study of neurological immune-mediated disorders. Trimming pared 0 bases from V and 1 base from J, leaving 9 bases between. Germline lookup yields CDR1 KGHSH and CDR2 LQKENI. The CDR3 consists of 15 residues. It was by 5'RACE with 10-nucleotide random UMIs that the cDNA was made. The authors obtained over 200 million TCR-beta sequences from 15-18 subjects per sequencing run. TCRdb ran MiXCR on the 5' RACE reads and lists one entry per CDR3 protein. The sample yields roughly 32,000 distinct CDR3 sequences, approximately 5.2% seen once.

The rearrangement links TRBV18 to TRBJ1-1, with D unresolved. This clonotype was obtained from a woman aged 45-65 years in good health. The sequenced sample was CD4+ T cells from blood. In nucleotides, the CDR3 is TGTGCCAGCTCACCACCGTCACGACAGAACACTGAAGCTTTCTTT. Its translation: CASSPPSRQNTEAFF.